Listed below are T cell receptor beta chains from one sample, sequenced in a study of T-cell memory formation after mild COVID-19. TCRdb passed the 5' RACE reads through MiXCR, listing each CDR3 protein once. The sample has 300,000 or so distinct CDR3 sequences; approximately 15% are singletons. Sequenced: PBMCs or a T cell subset sorted from them (not recorded which). These receptors were taken from a man between 18 and 35 years old who had mild COVID-19 (a few samples of this study predate the infection). Cell type and time point are not known. CDR3s include the opening cysteine and the closing phenylalanine or tryptophan. Each record gives: CDR3 protein, CDR3 DNA, D gene, CDR3 length, J gene, clone size, V gene. The D gene is left open where the match is weak. Clone size is stated in some rows and not others, as once, few, many or a class when expanded.

cdr3_aa: CAISAGVNQPQHF
cdr3_nt: TGTGCCATCAGTGCAGGGGTGAATCAGCCCCAGCATTTT
d_call: -
cdr3_length: 13
j_call: TRBJ1-5
clone_size: -
v_call: TRBV10-3

cdr3_aa: CSATGGQPSGANVLTF
cdr3_nt: TGCAGTGCTACTGGAGGGCAGCCCTCTGGGGCCAACGTCCTGACTTTC
d_call: -
cdr3_length: 16
j_call: TRBJ2-6
clone_size: many
v_call: TRBV20-1

cdr3_aa: CASSLNGAVYEQYF
cdr3_nt: TGTGCCAGCAGTTTAAACGGGGCCGTTTACGAGCAGTACTTC
d_call: -
cdr3_length: 14
j_call: TRBJ2-7
clone_size: -
v_call: TRBV12-3/TRBV12-4

cdr3_aa: CASSYYGTGGEKLFF
cdr3_nt: TGTGCCAGCAGTTATTATGGGACAGGGGGGGAAAAACTGTTTTTT
d_call: TRBD1
cdr3_length: 15
j_call: TRBJ1-4
clone_size: few
v_call: TRBV6-6

cdr3_aa: CASSSTGGRWETQYF
cdr3_nt: TGTGCCAGCAGTTCGACCGGGGGGCGTTGGGAGACCCAGTACTTC
d_call: -
cdr3_length: 15
j_call: TRBJ2-5
clone_size: few
v_call: TRBV28

cdr3_aa: CASSPQAYGGHTEAFF
cdr3_nt: TGCGCCAGCAGCCCCCAGGCTTACGGGGGGCACACTGAAGCTTTCTTT
d_call: -
cdr3_length: 16
j_call: TRBJ1-1
clone_size: many
v_call: TRBV4-1

cdr3_aa: CASSAGANQPQHF
cdr3_nt: TGCGCCAGCAGCGCCGGGGCCAATCAGCCCCAGCATTTT
d_call: -
cdr3_length: 13
j_call: TRBJ1-5
clone_size: -
v_call: TRBV5-1

cdr3_aa: CSAITGGWEDTQYF
cdr3_nt: TGCAGTGCGATCACAGGGGGCTGGGAAGATACGCAGTATTTT
d_call: TRBD1
cdr3_length: 14
j_call: TRBJ2-3
clone_size: few
v_call: TRBV20-1

cdr3_aa: CASSLQGTWEKLFF
cdr3_nt: TGTGCCAGCAGCTTACAGGGCACTTGGGAAAAACTGTTTTTT
d_call: -
cdr3_length: 14
j_call: TRBJ1-4
clone_size: many
v_call: TRBV7-9

cdr3_aa: CASSLPGIYHTDTQYF
cdr3_nt: TGTGCCAGCAGCTTACCAGGGATATACCACACAGATACGCAGTATTTT
d_call: -
cdr3_length: 16
j_call: TRBJ2-3
clone_size: few
v_call: TRBV7-9

cdr3_aa: CASSKGQGFDEQFF
cdr3_nt: TGCGCCAGCAGCAAGGGACAGGGGTTCGATGAGCAGTTCTTC
d_call: TRBD1
cdr3_length: 14
j_call: TRBJ2-1
clone_size: few
v_call: TRBV5-1

cdr3_aa: CATSDFGGRHEQFF
cdr3_nt: TGTGCCACCAGTGATTTTGGAGGGAGGCATGAGCAGTTCTTC
d_call: -
cdr3_length: 14
j_call: TRBJ2-1
clone_size: -
v_call: TRBV24-1

cdr3_aa: CASEGNGRRVDEQFF
cdr3_nt: TGTGCCAGCGAAGGGAACGGGAGGAGGGTGGATGAGCAGTTCTTC
d_call: TRBD2
cdr3_length: 15
j_call: TRBJ2-1
clone_size: -
v_call: TRBV28

cdr3_aa: CASSRDTNYGYTF
cdr3_nt: TGTGCCAGCAGCCGGGACACGAACTATGGCTACACCTTC
d_call: -
cdr3_length: 13
j_call: TRBJ1-2
clone_size: few
v_call: TRBV14

cdr3_aa: CASSPRGVEKLFF
cdr3_nt: TGTGCCAGCAGCCCCCGGGGGGTGGAAAAACTGTTTTTT
d_call: -
cdr3_length: 13
j_call: TRBJ1-4
clone_size: -
v_call: TRBV7-9

cdr3_aa: CSAPHGRGSYNEQFF
cdr3_nt: TGCAGTGCTCCCCATGGGCGGGGGTCCTACAATGAGCAGTTCTTC
d_call: TRBD2
cdr3_length: 15
j_call: TRBJ2-1
clone_size: -
v_call: TRBV20-1

cdr3_aa: CSVDRGKRDEQYF
cdr3_nt: TGCAGCGTTGATAGGGGGAAAAGAGACGAGCAGTACTTC
d_call: -
cdr3_length: 13
j_call: TRBJ2-7
clone_size: few
v_call: TRBV29-1